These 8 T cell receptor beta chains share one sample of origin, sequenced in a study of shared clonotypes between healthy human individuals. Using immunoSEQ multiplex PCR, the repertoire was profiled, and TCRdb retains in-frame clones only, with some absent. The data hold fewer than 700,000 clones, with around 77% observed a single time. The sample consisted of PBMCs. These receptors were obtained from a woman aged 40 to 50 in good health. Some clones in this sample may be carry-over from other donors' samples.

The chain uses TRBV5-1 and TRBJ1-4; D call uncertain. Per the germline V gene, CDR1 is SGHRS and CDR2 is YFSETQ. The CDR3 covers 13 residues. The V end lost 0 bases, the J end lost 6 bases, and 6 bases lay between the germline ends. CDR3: CASSLAVDEKLFF. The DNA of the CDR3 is TGCGCCAGCAGCTTGGCTGTGGATGAAAAACTGTTTTTT.

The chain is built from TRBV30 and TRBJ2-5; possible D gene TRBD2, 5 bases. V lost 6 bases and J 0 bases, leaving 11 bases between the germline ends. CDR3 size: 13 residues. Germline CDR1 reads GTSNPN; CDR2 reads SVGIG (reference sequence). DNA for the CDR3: TGTGCCTGCCTGACTAACCACCAAGAGACCCAGTACTTC. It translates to CACLTNHQETQYF. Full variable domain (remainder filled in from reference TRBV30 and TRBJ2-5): SQTIHQWPATLVQPVGSPLSLECTVEGTSNPNLYWYRQAAGRGLQLLFYSVGIGQISSEVPQNLSASRPQDRQFILSSKKLLLSDSGFYLCACLTNHQETQYFGPGTRLLVL.

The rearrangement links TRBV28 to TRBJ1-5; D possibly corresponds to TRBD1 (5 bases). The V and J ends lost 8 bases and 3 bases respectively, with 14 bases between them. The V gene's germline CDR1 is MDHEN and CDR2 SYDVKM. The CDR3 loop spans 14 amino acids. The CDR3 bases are TGTGCCAGCCGGGGTGGGGGGAACAATCAGCCCCAGCATTTT. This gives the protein CASRGGGNNQPQHF. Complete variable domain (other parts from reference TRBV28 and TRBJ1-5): DVKVTQSSRYLVKRTGEKVFLECVQDMDHENMFWYRQDPGLGLRLIYFSYDVKMKEKGDIPEGYSVSREKKERFSLILESASTNQTSMYLCASRGGGNNQPQHFGDGTRLSIL.

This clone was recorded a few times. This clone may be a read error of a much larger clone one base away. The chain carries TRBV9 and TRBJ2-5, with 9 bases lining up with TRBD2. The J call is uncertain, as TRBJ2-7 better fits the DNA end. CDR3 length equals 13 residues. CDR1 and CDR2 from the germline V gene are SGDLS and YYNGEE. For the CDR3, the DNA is TGTGCCAGCAGCTACCGACTAGCGGCCGAGCAGTACTTC. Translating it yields CASSYRLAAEQYF.

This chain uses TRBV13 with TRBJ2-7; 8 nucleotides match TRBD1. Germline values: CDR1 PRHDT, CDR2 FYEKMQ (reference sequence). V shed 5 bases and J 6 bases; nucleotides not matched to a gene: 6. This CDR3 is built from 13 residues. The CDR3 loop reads CASSRTGMSEQYF. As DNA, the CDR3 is TGTGCCAGCAGCCGGACAGGGATGAGCGAGCAGTACTTC. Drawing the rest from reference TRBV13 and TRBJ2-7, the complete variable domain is AAGVIQSPRHLIKEKRETATLKCYPIPRHDTVYWYQQGPGQDPQFLISFYEKMQSDKGSIPDRFSAQQFSDYHSELNMSSLELGDSALYFCASSRTGMSEQYFGPGTRLTVT.

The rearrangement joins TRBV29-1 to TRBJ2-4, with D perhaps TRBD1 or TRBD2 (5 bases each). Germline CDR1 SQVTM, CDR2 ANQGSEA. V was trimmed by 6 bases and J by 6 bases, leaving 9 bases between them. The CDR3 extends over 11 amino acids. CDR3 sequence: CSVGVGNIQYF. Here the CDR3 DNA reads TGCAGCGTGGGGGTAGGAAACATTCAGTACTTC.

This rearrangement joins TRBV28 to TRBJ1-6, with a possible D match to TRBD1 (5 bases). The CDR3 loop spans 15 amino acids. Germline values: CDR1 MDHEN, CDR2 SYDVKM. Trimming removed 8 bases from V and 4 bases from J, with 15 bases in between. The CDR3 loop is CASWGVGGYNSPLHF. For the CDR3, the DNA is TGTGCCAGCTGGGGGGTCGGGGGATATAATTCACCCCTCCACTTT. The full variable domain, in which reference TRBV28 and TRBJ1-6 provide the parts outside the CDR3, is DVKVTQSSRYLVKRTGEKVFLECVQDMDHENMFWYRQDPGLGLRLIYFSYDVKMKEKGDIPEGYSVSREKKERFSLILESASTNQTSMYLCASWGVGGYNSPLHFGNGTRLTVT.

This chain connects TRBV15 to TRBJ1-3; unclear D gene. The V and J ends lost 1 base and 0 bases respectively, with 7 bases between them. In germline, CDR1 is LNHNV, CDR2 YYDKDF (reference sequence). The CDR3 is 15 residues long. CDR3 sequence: CATSRAASSGNTIYF. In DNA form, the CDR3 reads TGTGCCACCAGCAGAGCGGCCAGCTCTGGAAACACCATATATTTT.